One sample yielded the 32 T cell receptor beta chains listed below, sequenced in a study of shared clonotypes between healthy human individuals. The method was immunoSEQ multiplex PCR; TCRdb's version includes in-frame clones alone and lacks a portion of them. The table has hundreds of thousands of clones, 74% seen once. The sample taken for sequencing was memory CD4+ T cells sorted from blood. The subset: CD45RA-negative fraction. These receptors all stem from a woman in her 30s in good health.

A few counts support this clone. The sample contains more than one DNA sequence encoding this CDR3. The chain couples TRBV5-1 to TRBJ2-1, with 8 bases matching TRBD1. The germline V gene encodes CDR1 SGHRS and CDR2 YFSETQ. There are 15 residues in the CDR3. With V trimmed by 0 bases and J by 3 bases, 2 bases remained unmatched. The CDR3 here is CASSLDTGGYNEQFF. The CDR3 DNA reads TGCGCCAGCAGCTTGGACACAGGGGGCTACAATGAGCAGTTCTTC.

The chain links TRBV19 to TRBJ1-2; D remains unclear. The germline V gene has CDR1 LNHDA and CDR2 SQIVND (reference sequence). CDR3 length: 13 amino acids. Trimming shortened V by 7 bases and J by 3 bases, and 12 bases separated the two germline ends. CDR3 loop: CASNPREYYGYTF. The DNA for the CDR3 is TGTGCCAGTAACCCAAGGGAATACTATGGCTACACCTTC.

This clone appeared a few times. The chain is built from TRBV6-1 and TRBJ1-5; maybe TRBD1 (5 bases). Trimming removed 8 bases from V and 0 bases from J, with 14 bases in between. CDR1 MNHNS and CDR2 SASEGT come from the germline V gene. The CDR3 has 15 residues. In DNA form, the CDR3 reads TGTGCCAGCCGTCCAGGGCAGGATAGCAATCAGCCCCAGCATTTT. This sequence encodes CASRPGQDSNQPQHF.

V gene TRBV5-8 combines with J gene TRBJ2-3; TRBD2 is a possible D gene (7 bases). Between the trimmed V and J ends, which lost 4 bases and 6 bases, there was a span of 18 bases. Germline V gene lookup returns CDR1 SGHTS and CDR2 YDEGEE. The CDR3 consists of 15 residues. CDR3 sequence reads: CASSRGAGSADTQYF. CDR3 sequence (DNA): TGTGCCAGCAGCCGGGGGGCGGGTTCCGCGGATACGCAGTATTTT.

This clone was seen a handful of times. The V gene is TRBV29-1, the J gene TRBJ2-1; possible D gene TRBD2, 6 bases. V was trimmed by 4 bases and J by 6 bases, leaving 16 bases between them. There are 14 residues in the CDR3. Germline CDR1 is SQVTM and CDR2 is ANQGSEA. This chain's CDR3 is CSVGSGGTLNEQFF. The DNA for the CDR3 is TGCAGCGTTGGGTCTGGCGGGACTCTCAATGAGCAGTTCTTC.

The CDR3 DNA reads TGCAGCGTCCGGGCAGGGGTGGTCACTGAAGCTTTCTTT. This codes for CSVRAGVVTEAFF. The chain joins TRBV29-1 to TRBJ1-1; D is possibly TRBD1 (6 bases). Looked up from germline, CDR1 is SQVTM and CDR2 is ANQGSEA. The germline V and J ends were trimmed by 6 bases and 4 bases, with 15 bases remaining between them. The CDR3 is 13 amino acids.

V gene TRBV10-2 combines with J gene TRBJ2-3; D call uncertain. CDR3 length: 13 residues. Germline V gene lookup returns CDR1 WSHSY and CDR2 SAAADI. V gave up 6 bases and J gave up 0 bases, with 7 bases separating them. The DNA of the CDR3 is TGCGCCAGCAGAGACGTTAGCACAGATACGCAGTATTTT. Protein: CASRDVSTDTQYF.

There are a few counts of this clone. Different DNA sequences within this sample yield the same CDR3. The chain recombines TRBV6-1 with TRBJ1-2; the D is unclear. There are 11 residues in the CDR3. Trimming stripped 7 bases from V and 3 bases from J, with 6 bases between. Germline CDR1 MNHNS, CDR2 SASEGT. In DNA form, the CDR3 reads TGTGCCAGCAAACTCGACTATGGCTACACCTTC. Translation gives CASKLDYGYTF.

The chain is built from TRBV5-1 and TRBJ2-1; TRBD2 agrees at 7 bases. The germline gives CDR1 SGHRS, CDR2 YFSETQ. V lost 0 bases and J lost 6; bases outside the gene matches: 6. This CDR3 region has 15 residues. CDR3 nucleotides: TGCGCCAGCAGCTTGGCTGGCGGGAGTCTCAATGAGCAGTTCTTC. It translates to CASSLAGGSLNEQFF.

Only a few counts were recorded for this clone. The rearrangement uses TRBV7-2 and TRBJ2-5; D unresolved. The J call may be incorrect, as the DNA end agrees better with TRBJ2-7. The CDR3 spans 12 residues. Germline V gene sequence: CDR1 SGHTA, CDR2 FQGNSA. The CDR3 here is CASSSYSYEQYF. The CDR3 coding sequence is TGTGCCAGCAGCTCCTATAGCTACGAGCAGTACTTC.

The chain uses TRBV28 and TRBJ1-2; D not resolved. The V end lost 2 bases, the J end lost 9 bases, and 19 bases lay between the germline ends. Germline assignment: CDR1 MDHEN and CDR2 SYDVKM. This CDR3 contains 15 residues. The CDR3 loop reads CASSLSRATSPRYTF. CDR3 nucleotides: TGTGCCAGCAGTTTAAGTAGGGCCACATCGCCCCGCTACACCTTC.

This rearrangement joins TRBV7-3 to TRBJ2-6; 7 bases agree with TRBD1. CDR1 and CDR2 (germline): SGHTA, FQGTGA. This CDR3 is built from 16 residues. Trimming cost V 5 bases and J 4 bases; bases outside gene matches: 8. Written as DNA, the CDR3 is TGTGCCAGCAGCCCGACGGGACAGTACGGGGCCAACGTCCTGACTTTC. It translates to CASSPTGQYGANVLTF.

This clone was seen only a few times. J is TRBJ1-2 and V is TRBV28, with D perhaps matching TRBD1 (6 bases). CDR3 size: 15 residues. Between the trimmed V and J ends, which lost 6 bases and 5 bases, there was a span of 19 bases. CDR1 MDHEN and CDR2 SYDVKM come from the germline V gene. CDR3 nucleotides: TGTGCCAGCAGCCTCCCCCGTTTACAGGGTTATGGCTACACCTTC. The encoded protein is CASSLPRLQGYGYTF.

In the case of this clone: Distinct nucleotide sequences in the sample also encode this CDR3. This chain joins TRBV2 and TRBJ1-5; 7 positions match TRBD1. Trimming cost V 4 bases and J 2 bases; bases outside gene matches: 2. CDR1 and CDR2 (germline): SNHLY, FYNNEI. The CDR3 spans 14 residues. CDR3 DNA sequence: TGTGCCAGCAGTGCCGACAGGGGCAATCAGCCCCAGCATTTT. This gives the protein CASSADRGNQPQHF.

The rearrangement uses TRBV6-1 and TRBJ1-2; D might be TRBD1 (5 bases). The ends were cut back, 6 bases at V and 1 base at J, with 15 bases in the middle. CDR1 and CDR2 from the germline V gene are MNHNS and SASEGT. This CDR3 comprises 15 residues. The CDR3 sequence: CASRDILRGNYGYTF. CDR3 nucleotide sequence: TGTGCCAGCAGGGACATCTTGCGGGGTAACTATGGCTACACCTTC.

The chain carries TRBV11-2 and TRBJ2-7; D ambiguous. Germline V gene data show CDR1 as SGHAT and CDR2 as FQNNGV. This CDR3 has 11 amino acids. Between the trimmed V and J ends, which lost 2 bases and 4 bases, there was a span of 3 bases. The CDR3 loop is CASSLWYEQYF. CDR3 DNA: TGTGCCAGCAGCTTATGGTACGAGCAGTACTTC. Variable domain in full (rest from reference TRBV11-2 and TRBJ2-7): EAGVAQSPRYKIIEKRQSVAFWCNPISGHATLYWYQQILGQGPKLLIQFQNNGVVDDSQLPKDRFSAERLKGVDSTLKIQPAKLEDSAVYLCASSLWYEQYFGPGTRLTVT.

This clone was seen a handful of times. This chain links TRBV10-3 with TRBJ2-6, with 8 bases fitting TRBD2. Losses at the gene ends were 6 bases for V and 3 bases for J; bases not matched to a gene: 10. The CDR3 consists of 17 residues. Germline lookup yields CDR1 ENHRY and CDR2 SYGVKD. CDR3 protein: CAISERGGSGGANVLTF. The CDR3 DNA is TGTGCCATCAGCGAACGGGGGGGCTCCGGTGGGGCCAACGTCCTGACTTTC.

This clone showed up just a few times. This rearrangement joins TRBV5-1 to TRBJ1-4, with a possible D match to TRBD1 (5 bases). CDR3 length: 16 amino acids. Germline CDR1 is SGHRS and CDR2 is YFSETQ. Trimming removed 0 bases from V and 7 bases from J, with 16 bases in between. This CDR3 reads CASSLGIAQGFEKLFF. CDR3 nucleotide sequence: TGCGCCAGCAGCTTGGGAATAGCCCAGGGATTTGAAAAACTGTTTTTT.

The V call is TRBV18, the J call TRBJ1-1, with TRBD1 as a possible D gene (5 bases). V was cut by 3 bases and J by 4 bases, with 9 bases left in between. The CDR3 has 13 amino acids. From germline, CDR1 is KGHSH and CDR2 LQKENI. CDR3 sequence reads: CASSPFTGTEAFF. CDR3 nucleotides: TGTGCCAGCTCACCTTTTACAGGCACTGAAGCTTTCTTT.

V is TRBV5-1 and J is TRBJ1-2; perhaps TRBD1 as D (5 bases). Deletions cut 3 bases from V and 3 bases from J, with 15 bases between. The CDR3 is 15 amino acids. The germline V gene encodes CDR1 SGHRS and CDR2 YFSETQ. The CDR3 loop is CASSSPEVGDYGYTF. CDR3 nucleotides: TGCGCCAGCAGCTCCCCCGAGGTGGGGGACTATGGCTACACCTTC.

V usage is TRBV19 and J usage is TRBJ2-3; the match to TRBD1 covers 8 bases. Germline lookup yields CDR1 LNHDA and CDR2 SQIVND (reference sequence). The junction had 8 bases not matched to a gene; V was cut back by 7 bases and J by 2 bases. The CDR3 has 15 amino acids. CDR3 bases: TGTGCCAGTAAGAACCGGGACAGGTTCACAGATACGCAGTATTTT. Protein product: CASKNRDRFTDTQYF.

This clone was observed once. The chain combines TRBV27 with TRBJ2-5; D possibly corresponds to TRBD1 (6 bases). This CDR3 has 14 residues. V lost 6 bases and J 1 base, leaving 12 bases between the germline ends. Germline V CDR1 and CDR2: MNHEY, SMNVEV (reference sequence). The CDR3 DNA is TGTGCCAGCAGCCCACGACAGGTCCAAGAGACCCAGTACTTC. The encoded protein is CASSPRQVQETQYF.

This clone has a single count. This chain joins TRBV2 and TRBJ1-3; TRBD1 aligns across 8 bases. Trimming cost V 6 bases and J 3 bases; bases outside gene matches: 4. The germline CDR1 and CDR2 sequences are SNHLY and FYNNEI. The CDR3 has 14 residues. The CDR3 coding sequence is TGTGCCAGCAGAACAGGACAGGGTGGAAACACCATATATTTT. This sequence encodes CASRTGQGGNTIYF.

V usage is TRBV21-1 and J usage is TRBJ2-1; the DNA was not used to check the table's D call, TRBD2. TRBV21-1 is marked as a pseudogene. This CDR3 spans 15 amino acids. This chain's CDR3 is CASSSTSGRANEQFF. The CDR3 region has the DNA TGTGCCAGCAGCTCAACTAGCGGGAGGGCCAATGAGCAGTTCTTC.

The CDR3 bases are TGCGCCAGCAGCTTACAGGGAGGGGGCCGCAATGAGCAGTTCTTC. Translated, it gives CASSLQGGGRNEQFF. The chain employs TRBV5-1 and TRBJ2-1; D tentatively fits TRBD1 or TRBD2 (7 bases each). The germline CDR1 and CDR2 sequences are SGHRS and YFSETQ. This CDR3 is built from 15 residues. V was trimmed by 2 bases and J by 6 bases, leaving 15 bases between them.

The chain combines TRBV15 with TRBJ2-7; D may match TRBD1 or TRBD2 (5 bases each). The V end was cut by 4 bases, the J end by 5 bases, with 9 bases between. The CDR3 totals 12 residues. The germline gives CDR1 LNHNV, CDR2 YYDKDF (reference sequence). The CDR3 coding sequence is TGTGCCACCAGCAAATGGGGGAACGAGCAGTACTTC. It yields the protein CATSKWGNEQYF. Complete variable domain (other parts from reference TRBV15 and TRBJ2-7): DAMVIQNPRYQVTQFGKPVTLSCSQTLNHNVMYWYQQKSSQAPKLLFHYYDKDFNNEADTPDNFQSRRPNTSFCFLDIRSPGLGDTAMYLCATSKWGNEQYFGPGTRLTVT.

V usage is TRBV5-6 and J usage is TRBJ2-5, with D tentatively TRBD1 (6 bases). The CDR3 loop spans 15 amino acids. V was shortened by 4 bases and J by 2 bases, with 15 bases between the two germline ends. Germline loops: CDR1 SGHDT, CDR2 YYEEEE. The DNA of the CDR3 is TGTGCCAGCAGCCCCCTAGGGGGAGCTCAAGAGACCCAGTACTTC. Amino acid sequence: CASSPLGGAQETQYF.

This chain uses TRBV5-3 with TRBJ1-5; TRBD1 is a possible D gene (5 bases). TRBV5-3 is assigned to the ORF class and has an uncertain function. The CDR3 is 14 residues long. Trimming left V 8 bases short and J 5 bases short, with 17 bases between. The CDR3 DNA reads TGTGCCAGGCTAGACAGTGAGGGCCATCAGCCCCAGCATTTT. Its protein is CARLDSEGHQPQHF.

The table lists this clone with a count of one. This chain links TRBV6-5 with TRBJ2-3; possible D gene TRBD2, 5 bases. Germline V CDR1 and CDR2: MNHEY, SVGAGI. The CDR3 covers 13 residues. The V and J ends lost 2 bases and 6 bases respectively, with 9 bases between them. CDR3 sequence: CASSYGVADTQYF. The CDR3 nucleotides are TGTGCCAGCAGTTACGGAGTAGCGGATACGCAGTATTTT.

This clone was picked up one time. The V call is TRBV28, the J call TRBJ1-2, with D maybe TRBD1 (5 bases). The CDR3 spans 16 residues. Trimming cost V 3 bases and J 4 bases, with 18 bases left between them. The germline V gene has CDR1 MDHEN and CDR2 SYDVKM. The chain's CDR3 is CASSLVLWGRGYGYTF. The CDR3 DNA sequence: TGTGCCAGCAGTTTGGTCCTATGGGGCAGAGGCTATGGCTACACCTTC.

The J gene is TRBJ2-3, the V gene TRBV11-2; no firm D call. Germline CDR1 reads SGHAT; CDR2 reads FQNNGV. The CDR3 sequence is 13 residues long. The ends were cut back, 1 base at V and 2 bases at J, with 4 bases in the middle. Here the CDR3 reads CASSLAVTDTQYF. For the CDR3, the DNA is TGTGCCAGCAGCTTAGCGGTCACAGATACGCAGTATTTT. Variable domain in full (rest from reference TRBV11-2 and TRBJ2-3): EAGVAQSPRYKIIEKRQSVAFWCNPISGHATLYWYQQILGQGPKLLIQFQNNGVVDDSQLPKDRFSAERLKGVDSTLKIQPAKLEDSAVYLCASSLAVTDTQYFGPGTRLTVL.

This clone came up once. The CDR3 here is CASRRLAGSYEQYF. CDR3 nucleotide sequence: TGTGCCAGTAGGAGACTAGCGGGATCCTACGAGCAGTACTTC. This rearrangement joins TRBV19 to TRBJ2-7; 11 bases match TRBD2. V was clipped by 6 bases and J by 1 base; unmatched bases: 2. In germline, CDR1 is LNHDA, CDR2 SQIVND (reference sequence). This CDR3 region has 14 residues.